The rows below give T cell receptor beta chains drawn from one sample of a study of response to subunit inactivated influenza vaccine. A single record per CDR3 protein comes from TCRdb applying MiXCR to the RT-PCR reads. Of roughly 500,000 distinct CDR3 sequences listed, approximately 15% are singletons. This sample comprised CD4+ T cells sorted from PBMCs, obtained 23 months after vaccination. Receptors originate from a man aged 45 to 75 who received an inactivated influenza vaccine. Each CDR3 is given with its conserved first and last residue. The D gene is left open where the match is weak. Size values are once, few and many counts, or a class for expanded clones, and some rows have none.

few,TRBJ2-3,13,TRBV30,TRBD1,TGTGCCTCCCAAACTACAGGGGTTGATACGCAGTATTTT,CASQTTGVDTQYF
few,TRBJ1-5,13,TRBV20-1,-,TGCAGTGCTAGGGCCGGGGAAAATCAGCCCCAGCATTTT,CSARAGENQPQHF
-,TRBJ1-5,14,TRBV20-1,-,TGCAGTGCTAGAGATTCAGGGTTCAATCAGCCCCAGCATTTT,CSARDSGFNQPQHF
-,TRBJ2-7,17,TRBV5-6,TRBD2,TGTGCCAGCAGCCTGTACTCCGGGACTAGCGTACTCTACGAGCAGTACTTC,CASSLYSGTSVLYEQYF
-,TRBJ2-7,15,TRBV28,TRBD1,TGTGCCAGCAGGGGACAGGGGTCTCAATCCTACGAGCAGTACTTC,CASRGQGSQSYEQYF
few,TRBJ2-2,14,TRBV7-2,-,TGTGCCAGCAGCCCCCGACGGAGGGGAGGGGAGCTGTTTTTT,CASSPRRRGGELFF
few,TRBJ2-5,14,TRBV5-1,-,TGCGCCAGCAGCCCGCGGCCGGGTTATGGGACCCAGTACTTC,CASSPRPGYGTQYF
few,TRBJ2-2,17,TRBV3-1,-,TGTGCCAGCAGCCAAGATAGAGTCAGGAGATCCACCGGGGAGCTGTTTTTT,CASSQDRVRRSTGELFF
few,TRBJ2-1,16,TRBV18,TRBD2,TGTGCCAGCTCAGAGCGACTAGCGGGAGTAGGCAATGAGCAGTTCTTC,CASSERLAGVGNEQFF
few,TRBJ1-1,15,TRBV7-9,-,TGTGCCAGCAGCCCAGGGGCCCTACAGAGCACTGAAGCTTTCTTT,CASSPGALQSTEAFF
few,TRBJ2-3,16,TRBV5-1,TRBD2,TGCGCCAGCAGGAAATCGGCGGGGGTCCCAGTTGATACGCAGTATTTT,CASRKSAGVPVDTQYF
-,TRBJ2-7,13,TRBV5-1,-,TGCGCCAGCAGCCATCCCGGGGCGAACGAGCAGTACTTC,CASSHPGANEQYF
-,TRBJ2-1,13,TRBV14,-,TGTGCCAGCAGCCAAGTGGCCAGAGATGAGCAGTTCTTC,CASSQVARDEQFF
few,TRBJ1-2,15,TRBV7-9,TRBD1,TGTGCCAGCAGCAAAGACAGGGGGCTCGACTATGGCTACACCTTC,CASSKDRGLDYGYTF
many,TRBJ2-1,12,TRBV6-5,-,TGTGCCAGCAGCCCACTAGGCGGTGAGCAGTTCTTC,CASSPLGGEQFF
-,TRBJ1-5,14,TRBV29-1,-,TGCAGCGTCGGCACGGGTTTCAGCAATCAGCCCCAGCATTTT,CSVGTGFSNQPQHF
few,TRBJ2-5,14,TRBV7-8,-,TGTGCCAGCAGCCCTGGGTTATCTGAAGAGACCCAGTACTTC,CASSPGLSEETQYF
few,TRBJ1-2,15,TRBV12-3/TRBV12-4,TRBD1,TGTGCCAGCAGGCCCTCCGGGACAGGCGGTCGGGGCTACACCTTC,CASRPSGTGGRGYTF
-,TRBJ1-1,13,TRBV30,-,TGTGCCTGGACGAGGGACCGGAACACTGAAGCTTTCTTT,CAWTRDRNTEAFF
many,TRBJ1-6,12,TRBV2,-,TGTGCCAGCAGTGATGTCAAATCACCCCTCCACTTT,CASSDVKSPLHF
few,TRBJ1-1,14,TRBV11-2,-,TGTGCCAGCAGCCATCACGGGCAGAACACTGAAGCTTTCTTT,CASSHHGQNTEAFF
-,TRBJ1-5,15,TRBV28,-,TGTGCCAGCGGCGTCTTAACCGAGTACAATCAGCCCCAGCATTTT,CASGVLTEYNQPQHF
many,TRBJ2-2,14,TRBV10-2,TRBD1,TGCGCCAGCAGAGTACAGGGGTCCACCGGGGAGCTGTTTTTT,CASRVQGSTGELFF
many,TRBJ2-4,18,TRBV12-3/TRBV12-4,-,TGTGCCAGCAGCCCGGGATTGGTTGGAGTTGGAACCAAAAACATTCAGTACTTC,CASSPGLVGVGTKNIQYF
-,TRBJ2-3,13,TRBV6-1,-,TGTGCCAGCGGGCCTCCGGGATCAGATACGCAGTATTTT,CASGPPGSDTQYF
-,TRBJ2-1,11,TRBV15,TRBD2,TGTGCAGCGGGAGGCAGGAGTGAGCAGTTCTTC,CAAGGRSEQFF
few,TRBJ2-1,17,TRBV7-9,-,TGTGCCAGCAGCCTTCTGAAGGGACGGAGCTCCTACAATGAGCAGTTCTTC,CASSLLKGRSSYNEQFF
-,TRBJ1-1,13,TRBV5-1,-,TGCGCCAGCAGCTTGGACCGGGGGGTAGGCTCTTTCTTT,CASSLDRGVGSFF
few,TRBJ2-1,14,TRBV29-1,TRBD2,TGCAGCGTTGAAGAACGTACCGGGACTAGGTTTCCTTTCTTC,CSVEERTGTRFPFF
-,TRBJ2-3,15,TRBV7-2,-,TGTGCCAGCAGCTTAGCGGGACTTTACACAGATACGCAGTATTTT,CASSLAGLYTDTQYF
-,TRBJ2-3,18,TRBV7-8,TRBD2,TGTGCCAGCAGCTTCCAGGCTAGCGGAAGCTTGGGGACAGATACGCAGTATTTT,CASSFQASGSLGTDTQYF
many,TRBJ1-5,15,TRBV20-1,TRBD1,TGCAGTGCTAGAGATCTACAGGGGGCATCTCAGCCCCAGCATTTT,CSARDLQGASQPQHF
-,TRBJ2-7,13,TRBV21-1,-,TGTGCCAGCAGCATAGGGGCATCCTACGAGCAGTACTTC,CASSIGASYEQYF
-,TRBJ1-1,13,TRBV20-1,-,TGCAGTGCTATTCCGGGCGCCTTAACTGAAGCTTTCTTT,CSAIPGALTEAFF
-,TRBJ2-6,16,TRBV28,TRBD1,TGTGCCACCCTAACAGGGGGCAACTCTGGGGCCAACGTCCTGACTTTC,CATLTGGNSGANVLTF
few,TRBJ2-3,14,TRBV7-7,-,TGTGCCAGCAGCTTCGGAGGAGTGGCAGATACGCAGTATTTT,CASSFGGVADTQYF
-,TRBJ2-3,16,TRBV12-3/TRBV12-4,-,TGTGCCAGCAGACCTCGGGACTCTATACTCACAGATACGCAGTATTTT,CASRPRDSILTDTQYF
few,TRBJ2-2,15,TRBV4-1,-,TGCGCCAGCAGCCTCCGGGACCCGTACGCCGGGGAGCTGTTTTTT,CASSLRDPYAGELFF
-,TRBJ2-7,12,TRBV6-6,-,TGTGCCAGCAGACTAAGACAGGACGAGCAGTACTTC,CASRLRQDEQYF
-,TRBJ2-1,14,TRBV29-1,TRBD2,TGCAGCGCGACGGCGGGACTAGCTCACAATGAGCAGTTCTTC,CSATAGLAHNEQFF
many,TRBJ1-5,13,TRBV11-1,-,TGTGCCAGCAGCTTACAGGGCAATCAGCCCCAGCATTTT,CASSLQGNQPQHF
many,TRBJ2-1,11,TRBV29-1,-,TGCAGCGTTGGGGAGAGGGGTGAGCAGTTCTTC,CSVGERGEQFF
-,TRBJ2-1,11,TRBV6-2/TRBV6-3,-,TGTGCCAGCAGTTCGACAGGAATTGAGTTCTTC,CASSSTGIEFF
few,TRBJ2-7,13,TRBV27,-,TGTGCCAGCAGTTTAAAAGGCGGCTACGAGCAGTACTTC,CASSLKGGYEQYF